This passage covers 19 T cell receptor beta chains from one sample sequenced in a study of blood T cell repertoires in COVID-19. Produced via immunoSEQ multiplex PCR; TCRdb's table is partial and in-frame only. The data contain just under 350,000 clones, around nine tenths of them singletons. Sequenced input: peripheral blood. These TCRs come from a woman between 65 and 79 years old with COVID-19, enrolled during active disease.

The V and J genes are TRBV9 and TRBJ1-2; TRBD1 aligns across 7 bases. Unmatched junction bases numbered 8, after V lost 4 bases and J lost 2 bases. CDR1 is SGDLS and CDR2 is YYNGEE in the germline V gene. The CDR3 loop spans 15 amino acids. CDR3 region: CASSPRQGLNYGYTF. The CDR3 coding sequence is TGTGCCAGCAGCCCAAGACAGGGTTTGAACTATGGCTACACCTTC.

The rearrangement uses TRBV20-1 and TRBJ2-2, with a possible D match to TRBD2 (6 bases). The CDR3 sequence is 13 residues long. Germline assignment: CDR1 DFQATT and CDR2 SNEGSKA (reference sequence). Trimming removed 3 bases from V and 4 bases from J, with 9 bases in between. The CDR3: CSASYGGTGELFF. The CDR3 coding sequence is TGCAGTGCTAGTTACGGGGGCACCGGGGAGCTGTTTTTT.

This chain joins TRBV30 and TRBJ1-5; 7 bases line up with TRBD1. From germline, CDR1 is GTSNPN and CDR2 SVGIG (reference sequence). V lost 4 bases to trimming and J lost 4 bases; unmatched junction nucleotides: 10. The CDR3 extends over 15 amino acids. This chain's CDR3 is CAWTPQGRKNQPQHF. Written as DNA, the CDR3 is TGTGCCTGGACCCCACAGGGGCGGAAAAATCAGCCCCAGCATTTT.

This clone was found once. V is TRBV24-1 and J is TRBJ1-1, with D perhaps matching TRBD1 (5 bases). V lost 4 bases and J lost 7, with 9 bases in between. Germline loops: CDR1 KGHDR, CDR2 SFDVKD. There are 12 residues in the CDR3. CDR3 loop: CATSDTGSEAFF. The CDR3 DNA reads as TGTGCCACCAGTGACACAGGCAGTGAAGCTTTCTTT.

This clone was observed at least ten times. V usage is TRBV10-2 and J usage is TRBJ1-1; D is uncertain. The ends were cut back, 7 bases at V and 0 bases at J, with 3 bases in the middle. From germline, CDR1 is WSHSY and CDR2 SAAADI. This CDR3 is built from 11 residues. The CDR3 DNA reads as TGCGCCAGCATAATGAACACTGAAGCTTTCTTT. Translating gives CASIMNTEAFF.

The CDR3 loop is CASRTGERNEQFF. CDR3 sequence (DNA): TGTGCCAGCAGGACAGGGGAAAGGAATGAGCAGTTCTTC. The chain carries TRBV27 and TRBJ2-1; TRBD1 agrees at 8 bases. The V segment lost 6 bases and the J segment 7 bases; nucleotides outside the gene matches: 5. This CDR3 region has 13 residues. The germline CDR1 and CDR2 sequences are MNHEY and SMNVEV (reference sequence).

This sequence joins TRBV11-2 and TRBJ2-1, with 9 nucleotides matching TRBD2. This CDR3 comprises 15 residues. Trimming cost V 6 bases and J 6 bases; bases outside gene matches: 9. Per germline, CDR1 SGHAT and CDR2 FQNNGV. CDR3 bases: TGTGCCAGCAGGCAGCGGGGGGTCTTATTCAATGAGCAGTTCTTC. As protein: CASRQRGVLFNEQFF.

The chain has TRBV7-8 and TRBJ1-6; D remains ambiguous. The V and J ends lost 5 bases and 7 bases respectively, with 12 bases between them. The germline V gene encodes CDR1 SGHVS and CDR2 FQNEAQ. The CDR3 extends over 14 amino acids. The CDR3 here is CASSSRVVNSPLHF. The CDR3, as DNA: TGTGCCAGCAGCAGCCGGGTAGTGAATTCACCCCTCCACTTT.

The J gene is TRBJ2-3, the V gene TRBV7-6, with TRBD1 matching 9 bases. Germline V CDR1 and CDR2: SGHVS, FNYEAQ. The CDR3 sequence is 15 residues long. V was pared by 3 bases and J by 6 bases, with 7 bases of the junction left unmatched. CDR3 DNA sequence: TGTGCCAGCAGCTTCACAGGGGGCGTTCAGGATACGCAGTATTTT. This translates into CASSFTGGVQDTQYF.

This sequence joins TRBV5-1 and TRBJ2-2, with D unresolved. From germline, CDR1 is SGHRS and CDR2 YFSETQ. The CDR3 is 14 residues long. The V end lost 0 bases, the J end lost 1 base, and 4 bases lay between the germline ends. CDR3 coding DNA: TGCGCCAGCAGCTTGGAGCTGAACACCGGGGAGCTGTTTTTT. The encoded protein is CASSLELNTGELFF.

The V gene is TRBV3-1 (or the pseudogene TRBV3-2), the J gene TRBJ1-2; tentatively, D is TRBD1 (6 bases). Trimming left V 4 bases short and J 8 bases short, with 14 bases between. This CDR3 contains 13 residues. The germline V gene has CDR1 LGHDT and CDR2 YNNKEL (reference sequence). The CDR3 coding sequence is TGTGCCAGCAGCCTTCAATCAGGGGTAGGCTACACCTTC. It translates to CASSLQSGVGYTF.

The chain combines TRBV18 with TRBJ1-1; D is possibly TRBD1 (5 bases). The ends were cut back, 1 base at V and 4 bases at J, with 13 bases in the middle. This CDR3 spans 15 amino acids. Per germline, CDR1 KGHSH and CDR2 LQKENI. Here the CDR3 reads CASSPRVSGGTEAFF. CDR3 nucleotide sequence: TGTGCCAGCTCACCACGGGTTTCCGGGGGCACTGAAGCTTTCTTT.

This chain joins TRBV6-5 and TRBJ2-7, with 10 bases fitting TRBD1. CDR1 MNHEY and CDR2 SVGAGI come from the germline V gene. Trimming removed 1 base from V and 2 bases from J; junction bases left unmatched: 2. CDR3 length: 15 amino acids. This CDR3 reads CASSYLGQGTYEQYF. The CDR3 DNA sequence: TGTGCCAGCAGTTACTTGGGACAGGGGACCTACGAGCAGTACTTC.

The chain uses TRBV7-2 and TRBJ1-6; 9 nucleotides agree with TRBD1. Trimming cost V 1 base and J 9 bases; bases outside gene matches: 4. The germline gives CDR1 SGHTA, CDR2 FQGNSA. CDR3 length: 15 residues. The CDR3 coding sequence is TGTGCCAGCAGCTTAGAGTCACAGGGGGCTTCACCCCTCCACTTT. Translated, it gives CASSLESQGASPLHF.

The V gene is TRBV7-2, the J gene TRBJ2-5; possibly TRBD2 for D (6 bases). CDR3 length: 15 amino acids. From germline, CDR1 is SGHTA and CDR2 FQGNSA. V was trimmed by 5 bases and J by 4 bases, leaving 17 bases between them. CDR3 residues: CASSPGGGMRETQYF. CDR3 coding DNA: TGTGCCAGCAGCCCAGGTGGGGGGATGAGAGAGACCCAGTACTTC.

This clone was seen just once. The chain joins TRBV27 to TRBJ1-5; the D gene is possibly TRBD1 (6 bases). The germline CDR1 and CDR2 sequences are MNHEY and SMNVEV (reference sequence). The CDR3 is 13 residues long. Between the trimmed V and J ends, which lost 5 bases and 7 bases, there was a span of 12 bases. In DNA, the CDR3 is TGTGCCAGCAGTCAGGGGATCGGACAGCCCCAGCATTTT. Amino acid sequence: CASSQGIGQPQHF.

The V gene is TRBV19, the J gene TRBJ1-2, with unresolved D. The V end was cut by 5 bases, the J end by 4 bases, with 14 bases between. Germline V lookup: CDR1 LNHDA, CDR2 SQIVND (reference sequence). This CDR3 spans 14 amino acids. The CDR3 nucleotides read TGTGCCAGTAGTCCCCCGACTGTCGTCTATGGCTACACCTTC. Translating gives CASSPPTVVYGYTF. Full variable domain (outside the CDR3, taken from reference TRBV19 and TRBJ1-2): DGGITQSPKYLFRKEGQNVTLSCEQNLNHDAMYWYRQDPGQGLRLIYYSQIVNDFQKGDIAEGYSVSREKKESFPLTVTSAQKNPTAFYLCASSPPTVVYGYTFGSGTRLTVV.

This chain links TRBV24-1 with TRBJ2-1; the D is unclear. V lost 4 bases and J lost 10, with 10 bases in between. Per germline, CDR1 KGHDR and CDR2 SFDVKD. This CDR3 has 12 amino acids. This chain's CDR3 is CATSDPGYEQFF. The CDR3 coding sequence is TGTGCCACCAGTGACCCCGGTTACGAGCAGTTCTTC.

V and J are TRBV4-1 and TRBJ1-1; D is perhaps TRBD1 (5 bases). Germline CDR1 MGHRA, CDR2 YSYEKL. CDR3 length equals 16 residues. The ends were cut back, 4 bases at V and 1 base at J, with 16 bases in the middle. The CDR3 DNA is TGCGCCAGCAGCCTCTGGACGGGGGTATCGAACACTGAAGCTTTCTTT. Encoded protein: CASSLWTGVSNTEAFF.